A single sample gave rise to the 22 T cell receptor beta chains below, sequenced in a study of identical twins (dated by TCRdb to 2016 to 2017). Libraries were constructed by 5' RACE. For sequencing, an Illumina HiSeq 2000 was employed. TCRdb redid the processing of the public reads, applying fastp at Q25 and MiXCR, and retained in-frame beta chains. Each CDR3 protein appears once, grouped with its most common genes and DNA. This sample holds about 530,000 distinct CDR3 sequences; approximately 20% were observed only once. The ten most abundant clones make up 0.48% of the sample. This same sample was also part of a study on yellow fever vaccine responses in identical twins.

Sequencing was performed on CD4+ T cells sorted from blood. All receptors derive from a woman under 30 in good health.

The rearrangement joins TRBV4-1 to TRBJ2-5; D not resolved. This CDR3 comprises 12 residues. Germline CDR1 and CDR2: MGHRA and YSYEKL. Trimming shortened V by 0 bases and J by 7 bases, and 6 bases separated the two germline ends. The CDR3 DNA sequence: TGCGCCAGCAGCCAAGATCGGAGGACCCAGTACTTC. This gives the protein CASSQDRRTQYF.

The rearrangement uses TRBV10-3 and TRBJ2-2; D is unclear. The CDR3 extends over 12 amino acids. Looked up from germline, CDR1 is ENHRY and CDR2 is SYGVKD. Between the trimmed V and J ends, which lost 8 bases and 4 bases, there was a span of 8 bases. The CDR3 region has the DNA TGTGCCATCCACAATGGCACCGGGGAGCTGTTTTTT. Translating gives CAIHNGTGELFF.

There are a few counts of this clonotype. The CDR3 spells CSVVGPSGEKLFF. CDR3 sequence (DNA): TGCAGCGTCGTAGGGCCCAGCGGTGAAAAACTGTTTTTT. The V gene is TRBV29-1, the J gene TRBJ1-4; D gene unclear. This CDR3 region has 13 residues. Germline loops: CDR1 SQVTM, CDR2 ANQGSEA. V lost 6 bases and J lost 7, with 15 bases in between.

The chain employs TRBV6-1 and TRBJ2-1, with D unresolved. V lost 10 bases and J lost 2, with 15 bases in between. CDR3 length: 14 amino acids. From germline, CDR1 is MNHNS and CDR2 SASEGT. The CDR3 DNA follows: TGTGCCACCGAATCCCAGGTTCCCTACAATGAGCAGTTCTTC. Its translation is CATESQVPYNEQFF.

Only a few counts were recorded for this clonotype. V and J are TRBV7-2 and TRBJ2-1, with 9 bases lining up with TRBD2. The trim removed 2 bases at V and 9 bases at J, leaving 8 bases unmatched. This CDR3 region has 15 residues. Germline CDR1 SGHTA, CDR2 FQGNSA. The chain's CDR3 is CASSLSAGGLREQFF. The DNA for the CDR3 is TGTGCCAGCAGCTTATCAGCGGGAGGACTGCGTGAGCAGTTCTTC.

V gene TRBV11-2 combines with J gene TRBJ2-2; tentative D call: TRBD2 (7 bases). This CDR3 region has 16 residues. Trimming stripped 4 bases from V and 2 bases from J, with 14 bases between. Germline CDR1 SGHAT, CDR2 FQNNGV. DNA of the CDR3: TGTGCCAGCAGCTCCGCTGGGGGGGCAAACACCGGGGAGCTGTTTTTT. The encoded protein is CASSSAGGANTGELFF.

This clonotype was counted between two and nine times. J is TRBJ2-3 and V is TRBV15; weak D call: TRBD1 (6 bases). Trimming took 1 base from V and 2 from J, leaving 22 bases between them. Germline V gives CDR1 LNHNV, CDR2 YYDKDF (reference sequence). The CDR3 has 19 amino acids. For the CDR3, the DNA is TGTGCCACCAGCAGAGTGTGGGACAAGGGTCCGTTTACCACAGATACGCAGTATTTT. This translates into CATSRVWDKGPFTTDTQYF.

The chain links TRBV5-1 to TRBJ2-1; 15 bases map to TRBD2. The CDR3 totals 18 residues. J lost 5 bases, V lost 2 bases, and 8 bases had no gene match. Germline lookup yields CDR1 SGHRS and CDR2 YFSETQ. In nucleotides, the CDR3 is TGCGCCAGCAGCTTAGGCGGACTAGCGGGAGGGAGGCACAATGAGCAGTTCTTC. Amino acids: CASSLGGLAGGRHNEQFF.

Concerning this clonotype itself: One end of the junction is discordant with germline, which a read error may explain. This chain connects TRBV15 to TRBJ1-3; D is unresolved. The germline V gene has CDR1 LNHNV and CDR2 YYDKDF (reference sequence). The CDR3 loop spans 18 amino acids. The CDR3 sequence: CASSKARRVLSSGNTIYF. The CDR3 DNA follows: TGTGCCAGCAGCAAAGCAAGACGGGTACTGAGCTCTGGAAACACCATATATTTT.

CDR3 region: CATSDPLGGRGDEQFF. CDR3 nucleotides: TGTGCCACCAGTGACCCCCTGGGCGGGAGGGGGGATGAGCAGTTCTTC. V is TRBV24-1 and J is TRBJ2-1; 9 positions match TRBD2. V was pared by 4 bases and J by 8 bases, with 11 bases of the junction left unmatched. This CDR3 contains 16 residues. In germline, CDR1 is KGHDR, CDR2 SFDVKD.

This clonotype came up a few times. The J gene is TRBJ1-1, the V gene TRBV5-6, with unresolved D. V lost 6 bases, J lost 11 bases, and 20 bases lay in between. Germline V gene lookup returns CDR1 SGHDT and CDR2 YYEEEE. The CDR3 spans 13 residues. CDR3 nucleotide sequence: TGTGCCAGCACCCTGGTGGAGGACCTCCTGGCTTTCTTT. Amino acids: CASTLVEDLLAFF.

The chain recombines TRBV25-1 with TRBJ2-1; 7 nucleotides agree with TRBD1. Trimming cost V 5 bases and J 7 bases; bases outside gene matches: 8. Germline V gene lookup returns CDR1 MGHDK and CDR2 SYGVNS. The CDR3 has 14 residues. The CDR3 sequence: CASSSHDRVNEQFF. The CDR3, as DNA: TGTGCCAGCAGTAGCCACGACAGGGTAAATGAGCAGTTCTTC.

The chain combines TRBV7-2 with TRBJ2-7; no clear D. The germline V and J ends were trimmed by 4 bases and 1 base, with 8 bases remaining between them. Germline loops: CDR1 SGHTA, CDR2 FQGNSA. This CDR3 comprises 13 residues. CDR3 loop: CASSSAGSYEQYV. The CDR3 nucleotides are TGTGCCAGCAGCTCCGCAGGATCCTACGAGCAGTACGTC.

The genes are TRBV3-1 and TRBJ2-1; TRBD2 aligns across 11 bases. Trimming removed 5 bases from V and 6 bases from J; junction bases left unmatched: 9. The germline V gene has CDR1 LGHDT and CDR2 YNNKEL (reference sequence). There are 16 residues in the CDR3. In DNA form, the CDR3 reads TGTGCCAGCAGCTCTCGTGGTAGCGGGGGGGCCAATGAGCAGTTCTTC. Protein: CASSSRGSGGANEQFF.

This sequence joins TRBV20-1 and TRBJ2-7; the match to TRBD2 covers 11 bases. Germline V CDR1 and CDR2: DFQATT, SNEGSKA (reference sequence). V lost 6 bases, J lost 3 bases, and 7 bases stayed unmatched. The CDR3 loop spans 14 amino acids. The DNA for the CDR3 is TGCAGTGCCAAGACTAGCGGGATAGGCTACGAGCAGTACTTC. Its protein product is CSAKTSGIGYEQYF.

CDR3 nucleotides: TGTGCCAGCAGGCGACAGGGATTCAATCAGCCCCAGCATTTT. This gives the protein CASRRQGFNQPQHF. The chain combines TRBV27 with TRBJ1-5; 7 nucleotides agree with TRBD1. Germline V lookup: CDR1 MNHEY, CDR2 SMNVEV (reference sequence). V trimming: 6 bases; J trimming: 3 bases; junction bases outside the gene matches: 5. The CDR3 runs 14 residues.

This clonotype occurred a few times. The chain is built from TRBV6-1 and TRBJ2-3; 9 positions agree with TRBD1. CDR1 is MNHNS, CDR2 SASEGT, per germline. The CDR3 spans 15 residues. Trimming removed 5 bases from V and 2 bases from J; junction bases left unmatched: 5. This CDR3 is CASSPGQGITDTQYF. CDR3 in DNA: TGTGCCAGCAGTCCGGGACAGGGAATCACAGATACGCAGTATTTT.

This clonotype was detected only a few times. The chain links TRBV24-1 to TRBJ2-1; D may match TRBD1 or TRBD2 (5 bases each). Germline V CDR1 and CDR2: KGHDR, SFDVKD. This CDR3 has 14 residues. Trimming pared 4 bases from V and 5 bases from J, leaving 11 bases between. CDR3 DNA: TGTGCCACCAGTGACCCCGGGACGAACAATGAGCAGTTCTTC. Translating gives CATSDPGTNNEQFF.

This clonotype was recorded a few times. The chain carries TRBV10-3 and TRBJ2-3; a possible D gene is TRBD2 (5 bases). CDR1 and CDR2 from the germline V gene are ENHRY and SYGVKD. The CDR3 length is 15 residues. The V end lost 2 bases, the J end lost 2 bases, and 11 bases lay between the germline ends. DNA of the CDR3: TGTGCCATCAGTGAGAGGAGCGGATACACAGATACGCAGTATTTT. Amino acid sequence: CAISERSGYTDTQYF.

This clonotype showed up many times. The chain is built from TRBV12-3 or TRBV12-4 and TRBJ2-5; 7 bases agree with TRBD2. The CDR3 is 14 amino acids. V gave up 6 bases and J gave up 3 bases; unmatched junction bases: 7. CDR3 protein: CASSLGLPKETQYF. CDR3 sequence (DNA): TGTGCCAGCAGCCTGGGACTACCAAAAGAGACCCAGTACTTC.

The chain employs TRBV6-5 and TRBJ2-5; D tentatively reads TRBD1 or TRBD2 (6 bases each). CDR3 length: 14 residues. V lost 0 bases, J lost 5 bases, and 10 bases lay in between. CDR1 and CDR2 from the germline V gene are MNHEY and SVGAGI. DNA for the CDR3: TGTGCCAGCAGTTACTCAACAGGGAGGGAGACCCAGTACTTC. Protein product: CASSYSTGRETQYF.

This chain uses TRBV6-1 with TRBJ2-1, with TRBD2 matching 13 bases. Germline V gene data show CDR1 as MNHNS and CDR2 as SASEGT. V trimming: 5 bases; J trimming: 6 bases; junction bases outside the gene matches: 4. CDR3 size: 15 residues. The CDR3 DNA sequence: TGTGCCAGCAGTCGGAGGACTAGCGGGAGCAATGAGCAGTTCTTC. Protein: CASSRRTSGSNEQFF.